This T cell receptor (beta chain) was retrieved from a study of molecular identifiers for immune sequencing clone quantification. Bulk TCR library preparation followed previously described methods with listed TCR primers. One entry per CDR3 protein results from TCRdb running MiXCR on the PCR reads. The sample contains some 8,500 distinct CDR3 sequences, under 15% of which appear only once. Sample share makes this clonotype medium-sized. The length of the CDR3 is 13 residues. V lost 1 base and J lost 0, with 3 bases in between. CDR1 and CDR2 (germline): SGHKS, YYEKEE (reference sequence). Sorted inputs of about 18,000 to 1,100,000 cells, with 10%, 30% or 50% RNA, yielded naive CD8 libraries. The sorting of naive CD8 T cells used the CD8+CD4-CCR7+CD45RA+ phenotype.

The chain is built from TRBV5-5 and TRBJ2-3; D is ambiguous. Sequencing was performed on naive CD8+ T cells from blood, with Jurkat cell RNA spiked in. Documented subset: FACS-sorted CD8+CD4-CCR7+CD45RA+ naive T cells. This TCR came from a human donor in good health. Some libraries in this study had Jurkat cell RNA spiked in. The CDR3 is CASSLISTDTQYF. The CDR3, as DNA: TGTGCCAGCAGCTTGATTAGCACAGATACGCAGTATTTT.